The 32 T cell receptor beta chains below all came from one sample that was sequenced in a study of T cells in Graves' hyperthyroidism and ophthalmopathy. It was RNA transcripts that yielded the amplified TCR beta CDR3 regions. TCR CDR3 underwent first-round RT-PCR with the HTBI primer set. TCRdb analysed the multiplex PCR reads with MiXCR anew, one entry per CDR3 protein. The data contain a few hundred thousand distinct CDR3 sequences, approximately 14% of them singletons. Source material: blood. All receptors derive from a woman aged 30 to 39 with Graves' hyperthyroidism.

The CDR3 DNA follows: TGTGCCAGCAGAGCCGCCTCCTACGAGCAGTACTTC. It is translated as CASRAASYEQYF. The V call is TRBV7-9, the J call TRBJ2-7; D call uncertain. The CDR3 spans 12 residues. The V end lost 6 bases, the J end lost 0 bases, and 6 bases lay between the germline ends. Per germline, CDR1 SEHNR and CDR2 FQNEAQ (reference sequence).

This clonotype was counted a few times. The V and J genes are TRBV13 and TRBJ1-1; D is ambiguous. Germline assignment: CDR1 PRHDT and CDR2 FYEKMQ (reference sequence). With 2 bases removed from V and 4 bases from J, the gap between germline ends came to 5 bases. This CDR3 contains 12 residues. The CDR3: CASSLHPTEAFF. The DNA of the CDR3 is TGTGCCAGCAGCTTACATCCCACTGAAGCTTTCTTT.

The chain combines TRBV7-9 with TRBJ2-1, with TRBD2 identical over 10 bases. Losses at the gene ends were 5 bases for V and 8 bases for J; bases not matched to a gene: 12. The germline gives CDR1 SEHNR, CDR2 FQNEAQ (reference sequence). This CDR3 region has 16 residues. The CDR3 sequence is CASSVAGLAGVDEQFF. Here the CDR3 DNA reads TGTGCCAGCAGCGTCGCTGGGCTAGCGGGAGTGGATGAGCAGTTCTTC.

This clonotype appeared many times. The gene calls are TRBV6-1 and TRBJ2-2, with 9 bases fitting TRBD1. V gave up 6 bases and J gave up 5 bases; unmatched junction bases: 7. Germline CDR1 MNHNS, CDR2 SASEGT. The CDR3 is 15 amino acids. The CDR3 is CASSYPGQGTGELFF. As DNA, the CDR3 is TGTGCCAGCAGCTACCCGGGACAGGGAACCGGGGAGCTGTTTTTT.

This clonotype appeared many times. V usage is TRBV27 and J usage is TRBJ2-1, with a weak D call TRBD2 (6 bases). Trimming shortened V by 6 bases and J by 9 bases, and 12 bases separated the two germline ends. Per germline, CDR1 MNHEY and CDR2 SMNVEV (reference sequence). This CDR3 region has 12 residues. The CDR3 sequence is CASRSLAFEQFF. The CDR3 nucleotides read TGTGCCAGCAGATCCCTAGCGTTTGAGCAGTTCTTC.

This clonotype was observed a few times. This chain uses TRBV6-1 with TRBJ1-1; D is unclear. This CDR3 contains 14 residues. The germline CDR1 and CDR2 sequences are MNHNS and SASEGT. Trimming cost V 0 bases and J 7 bases, with 12 bases left between them. The CDR3 reads CASSEALRGFEAFF. In DNA, the CDR3 is TGTGCCAGCAGTGAAGCGCTTCGAGGATTTGAAGCTTTCTTT.

The sample holds many counts of this clonotype. The CDR3 sequence: CASSPLAGAGNEQFF. DNA for the CDR3: TGTGCCAGCTCACCCTTAGCGGGTGCCGGCAATGAGCAGTTCTTC. This chain connects TRBV18 to TRBJ2-1, with TRBD2 matching over 7 bases. The CDR3 contains 15 residues. Trimming at V came to 3 bases and at J to 6 bases, leaving 8 bases not matched to a gene. Germline CDR1 reads KGHSH; CDR2 reads LQKENI. The full variable domain, its missing parts supplied by reference TRBV18 and TRBJ2-1, is NAGVMQNPRHLVRRRGQEARLRCSPMKGHSHVYWYRQLPEEGLKFMVYLQKENIIDESGMPKERFSAEFPKEGPSILRIQQVVRGDSAAYFCASSPLAGAGNEQFFGPGTRLTVL.

As for this clonotype: A junction end diverges from the germline sequence, so it may reflect a read error. V and J are TRBV18 and TRBJ1-1; D unclear. Germline CDR1 KGHSH, CDR2 LQKENI. This CDR3 comprises 12 residues. The CDR3 bases are TGTGCCAGCTCACCCAAGAACAATGAAGCTTTCTTT. Amino acid sequence: CASSPKNNEAFF.

This clonotype has only a few counts. The chain employs TRBV6-2 or TRBV6-3 and TRBJ1-4; D possibly corresponds to TRBD1 (6 bases). CDR1 is MNHEY and CDR2 is SVGEGT in the germline V gene. This CDR3 has 16 residues. V was pared by 6 bases and J by 2 bases, with 16 bases between. CDR3 coding DNA: TGTGCCAGCAGATCGGCCGGCGGGGGCACTAATGAAAAACTGTTTTTT. Encoded protein: CASRSAGGGTNEKLFF.

This clonotype was found many times. The chain links TRBV28 to TRBJ2-3; 8 nucleotides agree with TRBD1. V lost 4 bases and J lost 4; bases outside the gene matches: 4. The CDR3 sequence is 14 residues long. CDR1 is MDHEN and CDR2 is SYDVKM in the germline V gene. DNA for the CDR3: TGTGCCAGCAGTTCACAGGGGGGCCCAGATACGCAGTATTTT. Its protein is CASSSQGGPDTQYF.

In its sample, this clonotype was seen many times. The CDR3 DNA follows: TGCGCCAGCAGCTTGGGGATCCGGGTAGCGGGACTATACAATGAGCAGTTCTTC. This sequence encodes CASSLGIRVAGLYNEQFF. The rearrangement uses TRBV5-1 and TRBJ2-1; 8 bases are shared with TRBD2. The CDR3 spans 18 residues. Germline V gene data show CDR1 as SGHRS and CDR2 as YFSETQ. Losses at the gene ends were 0 bases for V and 4 bases for J; bases not matched to a gene: 12.

This clonotype was counted at least ten times. The chain recombines TRBV12-3 or TRBV12-4 with TRBJ2-7; TRBD1 agrees at 9 bases. CDR3 length equals 15 residues. Losses at the gene ends were 6 bases for V and 4 bases for J; bases not matched to a gene: 10. The CDR3 sequence: CASSAMAGQGYEQYF. In DNA, the CDR3 is TGTGCCAGCAGCGCAATGGCGGGACAGGGTTACGAGCAGTACTTC.

There are a few counts of this clonotype. This chain joins TRBV20-1 and TRBJ2-2; 9 bases match TRBD2. Trimming removed 1 base from V and 2 bases from J; junction bases left unmatched: 11. The CDR3 has 18 amino acids. Looked up from germline, CDR1 is DFQATT and CDR2 is SNEGSKA (reference sequence). The CDR3 DNA is TGCAGTGCTAGAGGTCCTTTAGGACTAGCGACAAACACCGGGGAGCTGTTTTTT. It codes for CSARGPLGLATNTGELFF.

For this clonotype: Since a much larger clone is just one base distant, this may be a read error. The chain links TRBV10-2 to TRBJ2-1, with 9 bases fitting TRBD2. V shed 8 bases and J 0 bases; nucleotides not matched to a gene: 11. CDR1 is WSHSY, CDR2 SAAADI, per germline. The CDR3 extends over 17 amino acids. CDR3 nucleotides: TGCGCCAGCGGTGCGCTAGCGGGGCCCCCCTCCTACAATGAGCAGTTCTTC. It specifies CASGALAGPPSYNEQFF.

At least ten counts were recorded for this clonotype. A read error may explain this, as a much larger clone is one base away. The chain recombines TRBV7-6 with TRBJ2-3; perhaps TRBD2 as D (6 bases). With 4 bases removed from V and 0 bases from J, the gap between germline ends came to 8 bases. The CDR3 totals 14 residues. The germline CDR1 and CDR2 sequences are SGHVS and FNYEAQ. CDR3 region: CASSYRGSTDTQYF. The CDR3 nucleotides read TGTGCCAGCAGCTACCGGGGGAGCACAGATACGCAGTATTTT.

As to this clonotype: A much bigger clone sits one base away, suggesting this may be a read error. The genes are TRBV28 and TRBJ1-4, with D unclear. With 4 bases removed from V and 0 bases from J, the gap between germline ends came to 9 bases. The CDR3 is 15 amino acids. Germline V gene sequence: CDR1 MDHEN, CDR2 SYDVKM. The CDR3 loop reads CASSSSQPTNEKLFF. The CDR3 bases are TGTGCCAGCAGTTCTAGCCAACCAACTAATGAAAAACTGTTTTTT.

The chain links TRBV3-1 to TRBJ2-3, with TRBD2 identical over 9 bases. The CDR3 has 14 residues. CDR1 is LGHDT and CDR2 is YNNKEL in the germline V gene (reference sequence). After removal of 10 bases from V and 3 bases from J, the junction contained 8 bases not matched to a gene. The CDR3 DNA reads as TGTGCCACCCGATCGACTAGCGGTACAGATACGCAGTATTTT. Encoded protein: CATRSTSGTDTQYF.

This clonotype was seen repeatedly, ten times or more. The chain links TRBV10-3 to TRBJ2-1; 10 nucleotides agree with TRBD1. Germline CDR1 reads ENHRY; CDR2 reads SYGVKD. Trimming cost V 5 bases and J 2 bases; bases outside gene matches: 3. The CDR3 runs to 15 residues. The CDR3 DNA reads as TGTGCCATCAGTCCCGGGACAGGGGCCTACAATGAGCAGTTCTTC. Protein sequence: CAISPGTGAYNEQFF.

The chain employs TRBV4-3 and TRBJ2-3, with unresolved D. The CDR3 is made up of 15 amino acids. V was clipped by 4 bases and J by 0 bases, with 11 bases between them. Germline V gene data show CDR1 as LGHNA and CDR2 as YSLEER. DNA for the CDR3: TGCGCCAGCAGCCCCCGGGTGGGAAGCACAGATACGCAGTATTTT. It codes for CASSPRVGSTDTQYF.

Comment on this clonotype: This may be a read error, as it is one base from a much larger clone. This chain links TRBV11-2 with TRBJ2-2; tentatively, D is TRBD1 (5 bases). Germline CDR1 reads SGHAT; CDR2 reads FQNNGV. Trimming removed 3 bases from V and 4 bases from J, with 12 bases in between. CDR3 length: 15 residues. The CDR3: CASSFQGSSTGELFF. CDR3 nucleotides: TGTGCCAGCAGCTTCCAGGGTTCAAGCACCGGGGAGCTGTTTTTT. The full variable domain, completed using reference TRBV11-2 and TRBJ2-2, is EAGVAQSPRYKIIEKRQSVAFWCNPISGHATLYWYQQILGQGPKLLIQFQNNGVVDDSQLPKDRFSAERLKGVDSTLKIQPAKLEDSAVYLCASSFQGSSTGELFFGEGSRLTVL.

The chain joins TRBV27 to TRBJ1-1, with 10 positions matching TRBD1. After removal of 4 bases from V and 7 bases from J, the junction contained 3 bases not matched to a gene. The CDR3 is made up of 13 amino acids. Germline lookup yields CDR1 MNHEY and CDR2 SMNVEV (reference sequence). The CDR3 nucleotides are TGTGCCAGCAGTTCCGGACAGGGGGTTGAAGCTTTCTTT. Translated: CASSSGQGVEAFF.

This clonotype has just a few counts. The V call is TRBV4-1, the J call TRBJ2-5; maybe TRBD1 (5 bases). Germline loops: CDR1 MGHRA, CDR2 YSYEKL. The CDR3 has 17 residues. V was clipped by 0 bases and J by 2 bases, with 16 bases between them. The CDR3, as DNA: TGCGCCAGCAGCCAAGATTCGGCAGGGTCCCCTCAAGAGACCCAGTACTTC. Translating it yields CASSQDSAGSPQETQYF.

The rearrangement uses TRBV7-9 and TRBJ2-7; TRBD2 might be the D (5 bases). The germline gives CDR1 SEHNR, CDR2 FQNEAQ (reference sequence). The CDR3 consists of 16 residues. Trimming cost V 0 bases and J 0 bases, with 12 bases left between them. In nucleotides, the CDR3 is TGTGCCAGCAGCTTAGCGTATAGCGTTAGCTCCTACGAGCAGTACTTC. Amino acids: CASSLAYSVSSYEQYF.

This clonotype came up many times. J is TRBJ1-1 and V is TRBV7-9, with D unclear. The CDR3 is 14 amino acids. The germline CDR1 and CDR2 sequences are SEHNR and FQNEAQ (reference sequence). The V end lost 3 bases, the J end lost 0 bases, and 8 bases lay between the germline ends. This CDR3 is CASSLPSLNTEAFF. In nucleotides, the CDR3 is TGTGCCAGCAGCTTGCCGAGTTTGAACACTGAAGCTTTCTTT.

This clonotype was found many times. Germline is not matched at one junction end, which may reflect a read error. For the CDR3, the DNA is TGTGCCAGCAGGACAGGGGGCACAGATACGCAGTATTTT. This sequence encodes CASRTGGTDTQYF. The genes are TRBV5-1 and TRBJ2-3, with 9 nucleotides matching TRBD1. CDR3 length equals 13 residues. Per germline, CDR1 SGHRS and CDR2 YFSETQ.

This clonotype has at least ten counts. The chain carries TRBV7-2 and TRBJ2-1, with 8 bases aligning to TRBD2. CDR1 and CDR2 (germline): SGHTA, FQGNSA. This CDR3 is built from 13 residues. The V gene end was trimmed by 1 base and the J gene end by 16 bases; junction bases not matched to a gene: 9. CDR3 sequence reads: CASSLGLASALFF. The CDR3 coding sequence is TGTGCCAGCAGCTTAGGACTAGCGTCGGCCCTTTTCTTC.

The table lists this clonotype with many counts. The genes are TRBV5-1 and TRBJ2-3; 7 bases are shared with TRBD1. The CDR3 spans 16 residues. Trimming cost V 4 bases and J 0 bases; bases outside gene matches: 8. Germline V gene sequence: CDR1 SGHRS, CDR2 YFSETQ. This chain's CDR3 is CASSVRQGTSTDTQYF. The CDR3 nucleotides are TGCGCCAGCAGCGTCCGACAGGGTACTAGCACAGATACGCAGTATTTT.

This clonotype appeared a single time. This could be a read error, since a much larger clone is one nucleotide away. The genes are TRBV27 and TRBJ2-1, with D maybe TRBD1 (6 bases). Trimming left V 5 bases short and J 1 base short, with 9 bases between. Germline lookup yields CDR1 MNHEY and CDR2 SMNVEV (reference sequence). The CDR3 covers 14 residues. CDR3 in DNA: TGTGCCAGCAGTGGGGGCGAATCCTACAATGAGCAGTTCTTC. This codes for CASSGGESYNEQFF.

This clonotype has more than one count but fewer than ten. The rearrangement joins TRBV6-1 to TRBJ2-3; D gene unclear. This CDR3 has 14 residues. V was cut by 7 bases and J by 1 base, with 12 bases left in between. Germline assignment: CDR1 MNHNS and CDR2 SASEGT. The CDR3 loop reads CASTRTPRTDTQYF. CDR3 nucleotides: TGTGCCAGCACCCGGACCCCTCGCACAGATACGCAGTATTTT.

This clonotype has just one count. A read error may be the cause here, since a much bigger clone is one base away. This chain connects TRBV7-9 to TRBJ1-1; D is uncertain. V was shortened by 1 base and J by 5 bases, with 14 bases between the two germline ends. The CDR3 sequence is 15 residues long. Per the germline V gene, CDR1 is SEHNR and CDR2 is FQNEAQ (reference sequence). CDR3 nucleotide sequence: TGTGCCAGCAGCTTAGTGGGCGTCGTGCAAACTGAAGCTTTCTTT. This sequence encodes CASSLVGVVQTEAFF.

This clonotype was detected many times. The V and J genes are TRBV30 and TRBJ2-7; 7 nucleotides agree with TRBD2. The CDR3 is 14 amino acids. Germline V gene sequence: CDR1 GTSNPN, CDR2 SVGIG (reference sequence). The V gene end was trimmed by 1 base and the J gene end by 5 bases; junction bases not matched to a gene: 8. CDR3 coding DNA: TGTGCCTGGAGTGGTAGCGGGTTAGTCGACGAGCAGTACTTC. This codes for CAWSGSGLVDEQYF. Together with reference TRBV30 and TRBJ2-7, the CDR3 gives the full variable domain: SQTIHQWPATLVQPVGSPLSLECTVEGTSNPNLYWYRQAAGRGLQLLFYSVGIGQISSEVPQNLSASRPQDRQFILSSKKLLLSDSGFYLCAWSGSGLVDEQYFGPGTRLTVT.

This clonotype showed up many times. The rearrangement uses TRBV12-3 or TRBV12-4 and TRBJ2-7; 8 bases fit TRBD1. The CDR3 totals 17 residues. Trimming at V came to 1 base and at J to 5 bases, leaving 13 bases not matched to a gene. CDR3 in amino acids: CASSLEFRQGAYDEQYF. In DNA form, the CDR3 reads TGTGCCAGCAGTTTAGAATTTAGGCAGGGGGCTTACGACGAGCAGTACTTC.